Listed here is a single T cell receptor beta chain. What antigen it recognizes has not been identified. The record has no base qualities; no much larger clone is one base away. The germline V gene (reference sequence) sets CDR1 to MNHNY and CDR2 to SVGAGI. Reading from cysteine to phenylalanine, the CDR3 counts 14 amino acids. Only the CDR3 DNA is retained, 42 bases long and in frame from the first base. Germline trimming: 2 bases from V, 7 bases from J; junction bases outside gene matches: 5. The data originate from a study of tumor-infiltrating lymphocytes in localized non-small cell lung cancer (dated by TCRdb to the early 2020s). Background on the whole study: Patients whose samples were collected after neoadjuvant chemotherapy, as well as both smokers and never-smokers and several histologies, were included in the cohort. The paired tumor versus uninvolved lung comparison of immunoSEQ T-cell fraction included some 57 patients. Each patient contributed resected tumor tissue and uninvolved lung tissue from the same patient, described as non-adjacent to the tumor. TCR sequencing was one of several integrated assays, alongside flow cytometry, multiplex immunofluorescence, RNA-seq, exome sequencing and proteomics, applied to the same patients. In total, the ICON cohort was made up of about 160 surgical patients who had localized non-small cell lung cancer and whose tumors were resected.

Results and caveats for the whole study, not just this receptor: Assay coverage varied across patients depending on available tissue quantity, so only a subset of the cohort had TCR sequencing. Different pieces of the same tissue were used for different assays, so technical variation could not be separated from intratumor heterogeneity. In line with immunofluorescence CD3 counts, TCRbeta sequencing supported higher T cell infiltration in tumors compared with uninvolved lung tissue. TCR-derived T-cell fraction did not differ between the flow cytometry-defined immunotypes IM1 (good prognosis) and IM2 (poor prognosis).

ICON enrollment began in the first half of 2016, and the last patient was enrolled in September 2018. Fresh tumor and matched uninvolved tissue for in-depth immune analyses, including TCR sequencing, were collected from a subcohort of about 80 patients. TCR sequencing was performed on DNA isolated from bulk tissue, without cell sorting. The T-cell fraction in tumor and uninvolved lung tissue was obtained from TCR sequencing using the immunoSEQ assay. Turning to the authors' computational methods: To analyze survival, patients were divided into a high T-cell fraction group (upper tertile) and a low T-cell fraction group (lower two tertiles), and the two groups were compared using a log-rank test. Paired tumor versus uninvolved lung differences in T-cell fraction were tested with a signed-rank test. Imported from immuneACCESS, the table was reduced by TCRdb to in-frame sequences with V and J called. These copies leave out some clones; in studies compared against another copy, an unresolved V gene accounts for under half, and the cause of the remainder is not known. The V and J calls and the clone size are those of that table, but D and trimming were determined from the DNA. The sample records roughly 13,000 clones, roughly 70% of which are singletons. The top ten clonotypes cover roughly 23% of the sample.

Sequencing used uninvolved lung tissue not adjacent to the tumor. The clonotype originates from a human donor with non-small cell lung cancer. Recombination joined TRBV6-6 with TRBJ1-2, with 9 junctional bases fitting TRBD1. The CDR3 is CASSYNRGPSGYTF. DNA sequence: TGTGCCAGCAGTTACAACAGGGGGCCCAGTGGCTACACCTTC.